These T cell receptor beta chains were read from a single sample in a study of cytomegalovirus exposure and HLA in healthy donors. Libraries were prepared by immunoSEQ multiplex PCR; TCRdb keeps only in-frame clonotypes and omits some of them. The table lists roughly 100,000 clones, 65% to 80% of them singletons. Sequencing was performed on PBMCs. These receptors were collected from a male donor in good health and CMV-seropositive. CDR3s include the opening cysteine and the closing phenylalanine or tryptophan. A D gene is named only where the DNA matches it firmly. Some rows mark clone size as missing; the rest say once, few, many or name a class of expanded clone.

CDR3aa: CASSQGRQGMEKLFF
CDR3nt: TGTGCCAGCAGCCAAGGGCGACAGGGTATGGAAAAACTGTTTTTT
abundance: NA
d_gene: TRBD1
j_gene: TRBJ1-4
v_gene: TRBV14

CDR3aa: CASIRDRADSPLHF
CDR3nt: TGTGCCAGCATCCGGGACAGGGCAGATTCACCCCTCCACTTT
abundance: once
d_gene: TRBD1
j_gene: TRBJ1-6
v_gene: TRBV2

CDR3aa: CASSPGLALSNEQFF
CDR3nt: TGTGCCAGCAGCCCGGGACTAGCGTTGTCCAATGAGCAGTTCTTC
abundance: NA
d_gene: TRBD2
j_gene: TRBJ2-1
v_gene: TRBV7-3

CDR3aa: CASSRRGSYNEQFF
CDR3nt: TGTGCCAGTAGTCGGAGAGGCTCCTACAATGAGCAGTTCTTC
abundance: NA
d_gene: NA
j_gene: TRBJ2-1
v_gene: TRBV19

CDR3aa: CASSFGGDMNQPQHF
CDR3nt: TGTGCCAGCAGTTTTGGGGGGGACATGAATCAGCCCCAGCATTTT
abundance: NA
d_gene: NA
j_gene: TRBJ1-5
v_gene: TRBV6-6

CDR3aa: CASSTPGGRNTEAFF
CDR3nt: TGTGCCAGCAGCACCCCGGGTGGGAGGAACACTGAAGCTTTCTTT
abundance: NA
d_gene: NA
j_gene: TRBJ1-1
v_gene: TRBV7-9

CDR3aa: CASSWDSNYGYTF
CDR3nt: TGCGCCAGCAGTTGGGACAGCAACTATGGCTACACCTTC
abundance: NA
d_gene: TRBD1
j_gene: TRBJ1-2
v_gene: TRBV4-1

CDR3aa: CATLEAYEQYF
CDR3nt: TGTGCCACCCTGGAGGCCTACGAGCAGTACTTC
abundance: NA
d_gene: NA
j_gene: TRBJ2-7
v_gene: TRBV10-3

CDR3aa: CASLSDITYEQYF
CDR3nt: TGTGCCAGCCTAAGTGACATTACCTACGAGCAGTACTTC
abundance: NA
d_gene: NA
j_gene: TRBJ2-7
v_gene: TRBV28

CDR3aa: CASGLLAGGHGEQFF
CDR3nt: TGTGCCAGTGGCCTCCTAGCGGGAGGTCACGGTGAGCAGTTCTTC
abundance: NA
d_gene: TRBD2
j_gene: TRBJ2-1
v_gene: TRBV6-5

CDR3aa: CASNGWGPNTEAFF
CDR3nt: TGTGCCAGCAACGGCTGGGGGCCTAACACTGAAGCTTTCTTT
abundance: NA
d_gene: NA
j_gene: TRBJ1-1
v_gene: TRBV5-4

CDR3aa: CASSWDVAEESEQYF
CDR3nt: TGTGCCAGCAGCTGGGATGTAGCGGAAGAAAGCGAGCAGTACTTC
abundance: few
d_gene: NA
j_gene: TRBJ2-7
v_gene: TRBV5-6

CDR3aa: CASSLNRSGVSQETQYF
CDR3nt: TGCGCCAGCAGCCTGAACCGTAGCGGGGTAAGCCAAGAGACCCAGTACTTC
abundance: few
d_gene: TRBD2
j_gene: TRBJ2-5
v_gene: TRBV5-1

CDR3aa: CASSVSQGEVYF
CDR3nt: TGTGCCAGCAGCGTATCCCAGGGCGAGGTGTATTTT
abundance: NA
d_gene: NA
j_gene: TRBJ2-2
v_gene: TRBV9

CDR3aa: CASSTGLAGDGIQYF
CDR3nt: TGTGCCAGCAGCACTGGACTAGCGGGAGATGGCATTCAGTACTTC
abundance: NA
d_gene: TRBD2
j_gene: TRBJ2-4
v_gene: TRBV5-6

CDR3aa: CASSLHSGGTYEQYF
CDR3nt: TGTGCCAGCAGCCTACACTCGGGAGGTACCTACGAGCAGTACTTC
abundance: NA
d_gene: TRBD2
j_gene: TRBJ2-7
v_gene: TRBV4-2

CDR3aa: CASSLSSSYEQYF
CDR3nt: TGTGCCAGCAGCTTGAGTAGCTCCTACGAGCAGTACTTC
abundance: NA
d_gene: NA
j_gene: TRBJ2-7
v_gene: TRBV7-2

CDR3aa: CASSWAGQGLYEQCF
CDR3nt: TGTGCCAGCAGTTGGGCGGGACAGGGCCTCTACGAGCAGTGCTTC
abundance: NA
d_gene: TRBD1
j_gene: TRBJ2-7
v_gene: TRBV6-5

CDR3aa: CASSLGQGHEQYF
CDR3nt: TGTGCCAGCAGCTTGGGACAGGGCCACGAGCAGTACTTC
abundance: NA
d_gene: TRBD1
j_gene: TRBJ2-7
v_gene: TRBV5-6

CDR3aa: CATSRDRARRGASQETQYF
CDR3nt: TGTGCCACCAGCAGAGATCGGGCCAGACGGGGGGCTTCCCAAGAGACCCAGTACTTC
abundance: NA
d_gene: NA
j_gene: TRBJ2-5
v_gene: TRBV15

CDR3aa: CAISSTGGAYEQYF
CDR3nt: TGTGCCATCAGTTCTACAGGGGGAGCCTACGAGCAGTACTTC
abundance: NA
d_gene: TRBD1
j_gene: TRBJ2-7
v_gene: TRBV10-3

CDR3aa: CSVGGTSGALEQYF
CDR3nt: TGCAGCGTTGGGGGGACTAGCGGCGCCCTCGAGCAGTACTTC
abundance: NA
d_gene: TRBD2
j_gene: TRBJ2-7
v_gene: TRBV29-1

CDR3aa: CASSSQGPPYEQYF
CDR3nt: TGTGCCAGCAGCTCTCAGGGGCCACCCTACGAGCAGTACTTC
abundance: NA
d_gene: NA
j_gene: TRBJ2-7
v_gene: TRBV6-5

CDR3aa: CASSRDSTDTQYF
CDR3nt: TGTGCCAGCAGCCGCGACTCCACAGATACGCAGTATTTT
abundance: NA
d_gene: NA
j_gene: TRBJ2-3
v_gene: TRBV7-2

CDR3aa: CACRPGTGGPSSNQPQHF
CDR3nt: TGTGCCTGCCGGCCTGGGACAGGGGGCCCCTCAAGCAATCAGCCCCAGCATTTT
abundance: NA
d_gene: TRBD1
j_gene: TRBJ1-5
v_gene: TRBV30

CDR3aa: CASSVHSSGPETQYF
CDR3nt: TGTGCCAGCAGCGTACACAGCAGCGGCCCCGAGACCCAGTACTTC
abundance: NA
d_gene: NA
j_gene: TRBJ2-5
v_gene: TRBV2

CDR3aa: CASSFRTGSEKLFF
CDR3nt: TGTGCCAGCAGTTTCCGGACAGGGAGCGAAAAACTGTTTTTT
abundance: NA
d_gene: TRBD1
j_gene: TRBJ1-4
v_gene: TRBV28

CDR3aa: CASSLAREGRRTDTQYF
CDR3nt: TGTGCCAGCAGCTTGGCTAGGGAGGGAAGGCGCACAGATACGCAGTATTTT
abundance: NA
d_gene: TRBD2
j_gene: TRBJ2-3
v_gene: TRBV5-6

CDR3aa: CASTALTGDGYTF
CDR3nt: TGTGCCAGCACTGCCCTAACAGGGGATGGCTACACCTTC
abundance: NA
d_gene: NA
j_gene: TRBJ1-2
v_gene: TRBV21-1

CDR3aa: CASTSGQGNQPQHF
CDR3nt: TGTGCCAGCACCTCGGGACAGGGCAATCAGCCCCAGCATTTT
abundance: few
d_gene: TRBD1
j_gene: TRBJ1-5
v_gene: TRBV7-8

CDR3aa: CASRSQGVGIYEQYF
CDR3nt: TGTGCCAGCAGGTCCCAGGGGGTGGGAATCTACGAGCAGTACTTC
abundance: few
d_gene: TRBD1
j_gene: TRBJ2-7
v_gene: TRBV6-5

CDR3aa: CSVEGGDSITYGYTF
CDR3nt: TGCAGCGTTGAAGGGGGAGACTCCATCACATATGGCTACACCTTC
abundance: NA
d_gene: NA
j_gene: TRBJ1-2
v_gene: TRBV29-1

CDR3aa: CASSRGTSQETQYF
CDR3nt: TGTGCCAGCAGCCGCGGGACTAGCCAAGAGACCCAGTACTTC
abundance: NA
d_gene: TRBD2
j_gene: TRBJ2-5
v_gene: TRBV7-3

CDR3aa: CASSQSRRGGLNEQYF
CDR3nt: TGTGCCAGCAGCCAATCCAGGCGGGGGGGCCTCAACGAGCAGTACTTC
abundance: NA
d_gene: TRBD2
j_gene: TRBJ2-7
v_gene: TRBV4-2

CDR3aa: CASSHPGTNGPYEQYF
CDR3nt: TGTGCCAGCAGTCACCCCGGGACAAATGGCCCCTACGAGCAGTACTTC
abundance: NA
d_gene: NA
j_gene: TRBJ2-7
v_gene: TRBV28

CDR3aa: CASSLGGHSYEQYF
CDR3nt: TGCGCCAGCAGCTTGGGCGGGCACTCCTACGAGCAGTACTTC
abundance: NA
d_gene: NA
j_gene: TRBJ2-7
v_gene: TRBV5-1

CDR3aa: CASSPWDTVGEQYF
CDR3nt: TGTGCCAGCAGCCCTTGGGACACCGTGGGAGAGCAGTACTTC
abundance: NA
d_gene: NA
j_gene: TRBJ2-7
v_gene: TRBV21-1

CDR3aa: CASSPLGQSTDTQYF
CDR3nt: TGTGCCAGCAGCCCCCTCGGACAGAGCACAGATACGCAGTATTTT
abundance: few
d_gene: NA
j_gene: TRBJ2-3
v_gene: TRBV7-2

CDR3aa: CASSLRASTDTQYF
CDR3nt: TGCGCCAGCAGCCTCAGGGCAAGCACAGATACGCAGTATTTT
abundance: NA
d_gene: NA
j_gene: TRBJ2-3
v_gene: TRBV4-1

CDR3aa: CASTSTGGETQYF
CDR3nt: TGTGCCAGCACTTCGACGGGGGGAGAGACCCAGTACTTC
abundance: NA
d_gene: TRBD2
j_gene: TRBJ2-5
v_gene: TRBV2

CDR3aa: CASSPRQRNNEQFF
CDR3nt: TGTGCCAGCAGCCCTAGGCAGCGTAACAATGAGCAGTTCTTC
abundance: NA
d_gene: NA
j_gene: TRBJ2-1
v_gene: TRBV11-2

CDR3aa: CAVPRASGVEQYF
CDR3nt: TGTGCCGTCCCCCGGGCTAGCGGGGTCGAGCAGTACTTC
abundance: NA
d_gene: TRBD2
j_gene: TRBJ2-7
v_gene: TRBV6-5

CDR3aa: CASSTPGQGTGQPQHF
CDR3nt: TGTGCCAGCAGTACCCCGGGACAGGGAACCGGTCAGCCCCAGCATTTT
abundance: few
d_gene: TRBD1
j_gene: TRBJ1-5
v_gene: TRBV28

CDR3aa: CASSSRDWGSGANVLTF
CDR3nt: TGTGCCAGCAGTTCCCGGGACTGGGGCTCTGGGGCCAACGTCCTGACTTTC
abundance: NA
d_gene: NA
j_gene: TRBJ2-6
v_gene: TRBV28

CDR3aa: CASRSPGSAEQYF
CDR3nt: TGTGCCAGCAGATCCCCAGGATCGGCCGAGCAGTACTTC
abundance: NA
d_gene: NA
j_gene: TRBJ2-7
v_gene: TRBV28

CDR3aa: CASTTSGTGIQPQHF
CDR3nt: TGTGCCAGCACCACCTCCGGGACAGGGATTCAGCCCCAGCATTTT
abundance: NA
d_gene: TRBD1
j_gene: TRBJ1-5
v_gene: TRBV6-6

CDR3aa: CASSLPGGGGSSGANVLTF
CDR3nt: TGCGCCAGCAGCCTCCCCGGTGGGGGGGGCTCCTCTGGGGCCAACGTCCTGACTTTC
abundance: NA
d_gene: NA
j_gene: TRBJ2-6
v_gene: TRBV5-1

CDR3aa: CASSAHTGTNYGYTF
CDR3nt: TGTGCCAGCAGCGCCCATACAGGGACCAACTATGGCTACACCTTC
abundance: NA
d_gene: NA
j_gene: TRBJ1-2
v_gene: TRBV9

CDR3aa: CSVFGTAGEGYGYTF
CDR3nt: TGCAGCGTTTTCGGTACCGCAGGGGAAGGATATGGCTACACCTTC
abundance: NA
d_gene: NA
j_gene: TRBJ1-2
v_gene: TRBV29-1

CDR3aa: CASSYLAGWDNEQFF
CDR3nt: TGTGCCAGCAGCTATCTAGCGGGGTGGGACAATGAGCAGTTCTTC
abundance: once
d_gene: TRBD2
j_gene: TRBJ2-1
v_gene: TRBV7-9

CDR3aa: CATSSRTGTSSPGELFF
CDR3nt: TGTGCCACCAGCAGTCGAACCGGGACTAGCTCCCCCGGGGAGCTGTTTTTT
abundance: NA
d_gene: TRBD2
j_gene: TRBJ2-2
v_gene: TRBV15